This T cell receptor beta chain was found in a study of blood T cell repertoires in COVID-19. Background on the study: PBMCs, B-cell-depleted T cells, or T cells provided the cDNA or gDNA that made up the material.

Here immunoSEQ multiplex PCR was the method, and the copy in TCRdb shows in-frame clones only, minus some. Of hundreds of thousands of clones in the sample, 65% to 90% were seen once. Patients in Seattle were enrolled during active infection, then followed longitudinally. Sequencing was done on a sample of peripheral blood. This TCR was sampled from a woman aged 65 to 85 with COVID-19, enrolled during active disease.

The DNA of the CDR3 is TGTGCCAGCAGCCAAGATTACCCGCCAGGGTCAGATGGCTACACCTTC. It specifies CASSQDYPPGSDGYTF. The V call is TRBV3-1 (or the pseudogene TRBV3-2), the J call TRBJ1-2; D is perhaps TRBD1 (5 bases). Germline V gene data show CDR1 as LGHDT and CDR2 as YNNKEL (reference sequence). The V and J ends lost 0 bases and 6 bases respectively, with 17 bases between them. The CDR3 is 16 amino acids.